This TCR beta chain stems from a study of response to subunit inactivated influenza vaccine. Each CDR3 protein is one row after TCRdb ran MiXCR on the RT-PCR reads. The sample has 860,000 or so distinct CDR3 sequences, roughly 20% seen once. About this clonotype: Its specificity is not known.

The CDR3 consists of 14 residues. Trimming took 0 bases from V and 0 from J, leaving 9 bases between them. Germline CDR1 and CDR2: DFQATT and SNEGSKA (reference sequence). Regarding the study as a whole: New T cells are recruited in small numbers by each seasonal influenza vaccination, according to the authors' suggestion.

This rearrangement joins TRBV20-1 to TRBJ2-7, with D possibly being TRBD2 (5 bases). The TCR sequence derives from a man aged 50 to 59 who received an inactivated influenza vaccine. The sample here was PBMCs from blood, taken roughly 5 days after vaccination. CDR3 protein: CSARDRGSSYEQYF. The CDR3 coding sequence is TGCAGTGCTAGAGATCGAGGGAGCTCCTACGAGCAGTACTTC.